This is a list of T cell receptor beta chains from one sample in a study of CD8 T cells in Susac syndrome. One entry per CDR3 protein, called by TCRdb with MiXCR from the immunoSEQ multiplex PCR reads. The table shows around 150,000 distinct CDR3 sequences, with about 94% occurring only once. Specimen: CD4+ T cells from PBMCs. Receptors originate from a human donor with Susac syndrome. CDR3s include the opening cysteine and the closing phenylalanine or tryptophan. D genes are given only for firm matches. Clone size is shown for a subset of rows, as once, few, many or a class of expanded clone.

j_call,d_call,clone_size,v_call,cdr3_nt,cdr3_aa
TRBJ2-5,NA,NA,TRBV18,TGTGCCAGCTCACCACAGGTTACACAGCAAGAGACCCAGTACTTC,CASSPQVTQQETQYF
TRBJ2-7,NA,NA,TRBV18,TGTGCCAGCTCACAGTCAACGGAGGAGCAGTACTTC,CASSQSTEEQYF
TRBJ2-7,TRBD2,NA,TRBV20-1,TGCAGTGCTAGAGCCCAGCGGGAGGGGACCTACGAGCAGTACTTC,CSARAQREGTYEQYF
TRBJ2-7,NA,NA,TRBV21-1,TGTGCCAGCAGCAATGGGGGCAGGAGGAGCTCCTACGAGCAGTACTTC,CASSNGGRRSSYEQYF
TRBJ2-5,NA,NA,TRBV27,TGTGCCAGCCCCCGGGGGGCCCAAGAGACCCAGTACTTC,CASPRGAQETQYF
TRBJ2-5,TRBD2,NA,TRBV2,TGTGCCAGCAGTGGGGGGGGACGAGAGACCCAGTACTTC,CASSGGGRETQYF
TRBJ2-7,NA,NA,TRBV3-1,TGTGCCAGCAGCCAGGTGACCGGGTACGAGCAGTACTTC,CASSQVTGYEQYF
TRBJ1-2,NA,NA,TRBV12-3/TRBV12-4,TGTGCCAGCAGTTTAACAGGGTCCTATGGCTACACCTTC,CASSLTGSYGYTF
TRBJ2-3,NA,NA,TRBV12-3/TRBV12-4,TGTGCCAGCAGTTCCCGGGACCGAAGTCCTACGGGGACAGATACGCAGTATTTT,CASSSRDRSPTGTDTQYF
TRBJ2-1,TRBD2,NA,TRBV29-1,TGCAGCGTTGAAGATCCGGGCGGGAGGTCGTCCTACAATGAGCAGTTCTTC,CSVEDPGGRSSYNEQFF
TRBJ2-1,TRBD1,NA,TRBV4-1,TGCGCCAGCAGCCACCTGGGACAGTACAATGAGCAGTTCTTC,CASSHLGQYNEQFF
TRBJ1-2,NA,NA,TRBV20-1,TGCAGTGCTAGACCTCCCCTTAACTTC,CSARPPLNF
TRBJ1-2,TRBD1,NA,TRBV6-5,TGTGCCAGCAGCCCTAGAGGACAGGGACGTGGCTACACCTTC,CASSPRGQGRGYTF
TRBJ2-3,TRBD2,NA,TRBV20-1,TGCAGTGCTAGAGGGCGGGAGCATGATACGCAGTATTTT,CSARGREHDTQYF
TRBJ2-3,NA,NA,TRBV3-1,TGTGCCAGCAGCCAAGACACCGGGACTACGCAGTATTTT,CASSQDTGTTQYF
TRBJ2-7,NA,NA,TRBV4-2,TGTGCCAGCAGCCGAGACAGGAGCTCCTACGAGCAGTACTTC,CASSRDRSSYEQYF
TRBJ2-7,NA,NA,TRBV25-1,TGTGCCAGCAGTGAATCGGACAAACGGCGAATGTACGAGCAGTACTTC,CASSESDKRRMYEQYF
TRBJ2-2,TRBD2,NA,TRBV7-9,TGTGCCAGCAGCTTAATCCTAGCGGAGGCCGGGGAGCTGTTTTTT,CASSLILAEAGELFF
TRBJ2-5,TRBD2,NA,TRBV4-1,TGCGCCAGCAGCCAGGGCACTCTAGCGGGGGGGCGGCATGGAGAGACCCAGTACTTC,CASSQGTLAGGRHGETQYF
TRBJ2-1,NA,NA,TRBV14,TGTGCCAGCAGCCAAGACAGGGGCTATGAGCAGTTCTTC,CASSQDRGYEQFF
TRBJ1-1,NA,few,TRBV3-1,TGTGCCAGCTCACAGGGAAACACTGAAGCTTTCTTT,CASSQGNTEAFF
TRBJ2-1,NA,few,TRBV12-3/TRBV12-4,TGTGCCAGCAGCCGCACCGGGACTGGCTACAATGAGCAGTTCTTC,CASSRTGTGYNEQFF
TRBJ2-3,TRBD2,NA,TRBV29-1,TGCAGCGTTAGGAGCGGGGCAAACACAGATACGCAGTATTTT,CSVRSGANTDTQYF
TRBJ1-1,TRBD1,NA,TRBV20-1,TGCAGTGCTAGAGATAGCAGGGGGCGATCTGAAGCTTTCTTT,CSARDSRGRSEAFF
TRBJ2-1,TRBD2,NA,TRBV6-2/TRBV6-3,TGTGCCAGCAGGTCCCTAGCGGTCAATGAGCAGTTCTTC,CASRSLAVNEQFF
TRBJ2-7,TRBD1,NA,TRBV9,TGTGCCAGCAGCGTAGAACAGGGGGCTGGCGAGCAGTACTTC,CASSVEQGAGEQYF
TRBJ2-7,NA,NA,TRBV10-3,TGTGCCATCAGTACACCCGAGGACTACGAGCAGTACTTC,CAISTPEDYEQYF
TRBJ2-7,NA,once,TRBV5-1,TGCGCCAGCAGCCCCGGACTGGGCTCCTACGAGCAGTACTTC,CASSPGLGSYEQYF
TRBJ2-6,NA,NA,TRBV4-1,TGCGCCAGCAGCCAATCGCAGACTGGGGCCAACGTCCTGACTTTC,CASSQSQTGANVLTF